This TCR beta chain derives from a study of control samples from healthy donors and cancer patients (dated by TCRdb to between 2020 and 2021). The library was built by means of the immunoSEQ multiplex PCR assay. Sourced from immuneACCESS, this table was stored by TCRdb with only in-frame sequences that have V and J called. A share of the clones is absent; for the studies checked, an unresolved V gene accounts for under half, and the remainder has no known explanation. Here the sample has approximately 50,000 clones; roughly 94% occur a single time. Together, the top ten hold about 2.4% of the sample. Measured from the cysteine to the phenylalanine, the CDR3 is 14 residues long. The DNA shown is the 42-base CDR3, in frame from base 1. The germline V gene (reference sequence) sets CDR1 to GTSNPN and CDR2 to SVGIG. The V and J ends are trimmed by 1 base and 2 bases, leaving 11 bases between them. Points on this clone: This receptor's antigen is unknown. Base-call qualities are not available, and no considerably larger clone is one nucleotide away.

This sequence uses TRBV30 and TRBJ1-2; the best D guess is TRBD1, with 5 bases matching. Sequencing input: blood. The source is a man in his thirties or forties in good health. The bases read TGTGCCTGGAGTGATTCGGGACGGAACTATGGCTACACCTTC. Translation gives CAWSDSGRNYGYTF.